This record covers a single T cell receptor (beta chain). What it binds is not known. Germline V lookup: CDR1 LNHDA, CDR2 SQIVND (reference sequence). Trimming stripped 3 bases from V and 3 bases from J, with 6 bases between. The CDR3 runs to 14 residues. Clones were sequenced by immunoSEQ multiplex PCR, and TCRdb holds only the in-frame ones, with some missing. There are fewer than 1,500 clones in the sample; 20% to 25% occur only once, and about 8% lies in the top ten. This sample was included in a study of T cells in localized non-small cell lung cancer. Study results and limitations: The study detected a median roughly 56 of the top 100 tumor clones in adjacent lung.

The sequencing here drew on lung tumor tissue, taken before any cancer treatment. This rearrangement joins TRBV19 to TRBJ1-6, with D unclear. The clonotype originates from a male donor aged 60 or older with stage II lung adenocarcinoma. This CDR3 reads CASSIPSYNSPLHF. The CDR3 DNA sequence: TGTGCCAGTAGTATCCCCAGCTATAATTCACCCCTCCACTTT.